The entry below gives a single T cell receptor beta chain sequence along with its context. This clonotype was recorded many times. Its antigen has not been determined. Base-call qualities are not available, and no considerably larger clone is one nucleotide away. Libraries of naive CD8 T cells were built from approximately 20,000 to 980,000 sorted cells, with 10%, 30% or 50% of the purified RNA used. Naive CD8 T cells, defined as CD8+CD4-CCR7+CD45RA+, were FACS-sorted into RLT Plus buffer on a BD FACSAria II. To test detection sensitivity, Jurkat RNA equal to approximately 10 TCR copies was added to samples of about 20,000-1,000,000 naive CD8 T cells. Enrichment of CD8 T cells was performed with RosetteSep CD8+ T Cell Enrichment Cocktail and Ficoll-Paque, after which ACK red cell lysis was carried out. The data stem from a study of molecular identifiers for immune sequencing clone quantification (dated by TCRdb to the late 2010s). About the investigation overall: In a replicate experiment, RNA from roughly 21,000 or 96,000 naive CD8 T cells was split into five aliquots, four of which were sequenced. This methods study used CD8 T cells to benchmark TCR RNA copy counting and molecular-identifier clustering-based TCR repertoire sequencing (MIDCIRS). Points the paper makes about the study in general: Spiked-in Jurkat TCR RNA (approximately eleven copies' worth), which is not part of the donor repertoire, was contained in the naive libraries. Even against a background of about 960,000 naive CD8 T cells, spiked-in Jurkat TCR RNA amounting to a single cell's worth was reported to be detectable. Clones above 20 RNA copies held over 99% of molecules in CMV-specific effector cells but under 1% in naive cells. Modeling gave approximately 3 recovered TCR RNA copies per cell versus about ten by digital PCR, implying around 33% capture efficiency. Without barcode sub-clustering, chimeric consensus sequences inflated TCR diversity; chimeras reached as high as 47%. Identical TCR molecules sharing a barcode could cause highly expanded clone sizes to be underestimated.

Libraries were prepared through PCR. The sample was run on an Illumina HiSeq 4000. Bulk TCR libraries were made following a previously described method, with the TCR primers given in Table S5. Total RNA was purified with the Qiagen AllPrep DNA/RNA kit. Reads from multiple sequencing runs of the same library were pooled before analysis. The study's own analysis went as follows. Only reads with exact TCR constant sequence were kept, trimmed to 150 nt, and grouped by their 12-nt molecular barcodes. Reads within each barcode group were sub-clustered using a 15% Levenshtein threshold, and quality-weighted consensus sequences were constructed for each RNA molecule. Non-functional sequences were filtered out, along with any lower-count sequence sitting one edit away from another sequence. Based on a fit of two negative binomial distributions, barcode sub-clusters having less than 20% of the maximum read count were discarded. TCRdb applied fastp at Q25 and MiXCR to the public reads, then kept only in-frame beta chains. Rows are combined by CDR3 protein, so each entry shows the most common genes and DNA. The V and J calls follow TCRdb's processing rather than the paper's. The sample table holds more than 70,000 distinct CDR3 sequences, of which under 25% were seen once. In total, the top ten clones hold roughly 1% of the sample.

Trimmed from V: 4 bases; trimmed from J: 3 bases; junction bases lacking a gene match: 7. Measured from the cysteine to the phenylalanine, the CDR3 is 15 residues long. Just CDR3 DNA is preserved here, 45 bases in frame from base 1. Via the germline V gene, CDR1 is SGHRS and CDR2 YFSETQ. The source material was naive CD8+ T cells from blood, with Jurkat cell RNA spiked in. The cell subset or site label here, explained by the study, means: FACS-sorted CD8+CD4-CCR7+CD45RA+ naive T cells. This TCR derives from a human donor in good health. Some libraries in this study had Jurkat cell RNA spiked in. The V gene is TRBV5-1 and the J gene is TRBJ2-5, with 9 middle bases fitting TRBD2. The DNA sequence is as follows: TGCGCCAGCAGCCAGCTGGGCGGGAGGGAAGAGACCCAGTACTTC. Translated, it gives CASSQLGGREETQYF.